A selection of T cell receptor beta chains follows, all from one sample in a study of shared clonotypes between healthy human individuals. Sequencing was performed with immunoSEQ multiplex PCR; in TCRdb, only in-frame clones are kept and a portion is missing. Of approximately 510,000 clones listed, about four fifths are singletons. Sequenced: PBMCs. Receptors originate from a woman in her thirties or forties in good health. Some clones in this sample may be carry-over from other donors' samples. Each CDR3 is given with its conserved first and last residue. D genes are given only for firm matches. Clone size appears in some rows only: once, few, many, or a class for an expanded clone.

V,length,D,J,size,DNA,CDR3
TRBV21-1,14,-,TRBJ2-5,-,TGTGCCAGCAGCGAGGCGGGAGAAGAAGAGACCCAGTACTTC,CASSEAGEEETQYF
TRBV7-3,11,-,TRBJ2-7,-,TGTGCCAGCAGCTACCCGGGTGAGCAGTACTTC,CASSYPGEQYF
TRBV6-5,14,-,TRBJ1-5,-,TGTGCCAGCAGTTACGGAGGGGTTGGGCAGCCCCAGCATTTT,CASSYGGVGQPQHF
TRBV7-8,16,TRBD1,TRBJ2-7,-,TGTGCCAGCAGCTTGAGTACCGCGGGACAGGGCTACGAGCAGTACTTC,CASSLSTAGQGYEQYF
TRBV7-2,14,TRBD1,TRBJ1-1,once,TGTGCCAGCAGCTTCAGGGGGCGGAGCACTGAAGCTTTCTTT,CASSFRGRSTEAFF
TRBV11-2,11,-,TRBJ2-7,-,TGTGCCAGCAGCTTAGGCGGTCAGCAGTACTTC,CASSLGGQQYF
TRBV5-8,14,-,TRBJ2-1,few,TGTGCCAGCAATCGGGAGTCGGGATACAATGAGCAGTTCTTC,CASNRESGYNEQFF
TRBV7-3,15,-,TRBJ2-3,few,TGTGCCAGCAGCCCCACCGGGACCATCACAGATACGCAGTATTTT,CASSPTGTITDTQYF
TRBV7-8,12,-,TRBJ2-5,-,TGTGCCAGCAGCCCCCCCGGGGGGACCCAGTACTTC,CASSPPGGTQYF
TRBV6-5,14,TRBD1,TRBJ2-7,-,TGTGCCAGCAGTTACTCCGGGACAGTCTACGAGCAGTACTTC,CASSYSGTVYEQYF
TRBV4-3,15,-,TRBJ1-1,many,TGCGCCAGCAGCCAAGATCCAGGACAGTACACTGAAGCTTTCTTT,CASSQDPGQYTEAFF
TRBV27,15,-,TRBJ1-4,-,TGTGCCAGCAGCCCAAGGGCGGCAACTAATGAAAAACTGTTTTTT,CASSPRAATNEKLFF
TRBV7-2,14,-,TRBJ1-4,-,TGTGCCAGCAGCTTAGCCAGGGTTAATGAAAAACTGTTTTTT,CASSLARVNEKLFF
TRBV5-1,15,TRBD1,TRBJ1-2,-,TGCGCCAGCAGCGTCAGCGGGACAGGGAACTATGGCTACACCTTC,CASSVSGTGNYGYTF
TRBV4-1,12,TRBD2,TRBJ2-1,-,TGCGCCAGCAGCCGCGGGACTAGCAGGCAGTTCTTC,CASSRGTSRQFF
TRBV29-1,12,TRBD1,TRBJ2-7,-,TGCAGCGTTACCGGGACAGCCTACGAGCAGTACTTC,CSVTGTAYEQYF
TRBV7-3,19,TRBD2,TRBJ2-2,-,TGTGCCAGCAGCTTAAGGGGGGGACTCCCCCCTTCAGACACCGGGGAGCTGTTTTTT,CASSLRGGLPPSDTGELFF
TRBV29-1,13,-,TRBJ1-2,-,TGCAGCATCCCTTGGGCGGCTAACTATGGCTACACCTTC,CSIPWAANYGYTF
TRBV11-2,14,-,TRBJ2-5,-,TGTGCCAGCAGCTTAGTGTGGGGTTCGGAGACCCAGTACTTC,CASSLVWGSETQYF
TRBV27,14,-,TRBJ1-4,many,TGTGCCAGCAGGGTGAGGGGCTATAATGAAAAACTGTTTTTT,CASRVRGYNEKLFF
TRBV9,17,-,TRBJ2-5,-,TGTGCCAGCAGCCCGTATGCATACCGGGAGCTCCCAGAGACCCAGTACTTC,CASSPYAYRELPETQYF
TRBV11-2,14,-,TRBJ2-1,-,TGTGCTAGTGAAGCGGGTGTCGGCTACAATGAGCAGTTCTTC,CASEAGVGYNEQFF
TRBV5-4,14,-,TRBJ2-3,-,TGTGCCAGCAGCCCCGACTTGGGGTTCGATACGCAGTATTTT,CASSPDLGFDTQYF
TRBV5-1,13,-,TRBJ2-5,-,TGCGCCAGCAGCGGGGGGCCCGGAGAGACCCAGTACTTC,CASSGGPGETQYF
TRBV18,18,-,TRBJ2-6,-,TGTGCCAGCTCACCACTCCCGGGCCTTCTGTCTGGGGCCAACGTCCTGACTTTC,CASSPLPGLLSGANVLTF
TRBV2,12,TRBD1,TRBJ2-5,-,TGTGCCAGCAGCCGGGACAGAGAGACCCAGTACTTC,CASSRDRETQYF
TRBV11-1,18,-,TRBJ1-2,-,TGTGCCAGCAGCTCCTACCGGGACCCGGCCCGGGCTAACTATGGCTACACCTTC,CASSSYRDPARANYGYTF